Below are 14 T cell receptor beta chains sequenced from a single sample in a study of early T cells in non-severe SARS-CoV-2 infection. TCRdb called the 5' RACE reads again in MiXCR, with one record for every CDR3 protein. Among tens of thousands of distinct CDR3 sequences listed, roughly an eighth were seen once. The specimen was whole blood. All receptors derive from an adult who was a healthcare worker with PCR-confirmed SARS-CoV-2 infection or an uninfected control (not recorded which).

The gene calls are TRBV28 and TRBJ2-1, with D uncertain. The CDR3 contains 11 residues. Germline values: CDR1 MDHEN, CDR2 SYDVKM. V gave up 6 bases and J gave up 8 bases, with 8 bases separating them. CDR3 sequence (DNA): TGTGCCAGCAGGCTTTCGGATGAGCAGTTCTTC. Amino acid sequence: CASRLSDEQFF.

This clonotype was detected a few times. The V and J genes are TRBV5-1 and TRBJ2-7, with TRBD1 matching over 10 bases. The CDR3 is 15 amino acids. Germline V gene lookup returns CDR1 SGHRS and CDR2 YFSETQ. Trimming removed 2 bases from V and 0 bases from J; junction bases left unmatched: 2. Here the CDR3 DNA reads TGCGCCAGCAGCTTAGGGACAGGGGTCTCCTACGAGCAGTACTTC. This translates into CASSLGTGVSYEQYF.

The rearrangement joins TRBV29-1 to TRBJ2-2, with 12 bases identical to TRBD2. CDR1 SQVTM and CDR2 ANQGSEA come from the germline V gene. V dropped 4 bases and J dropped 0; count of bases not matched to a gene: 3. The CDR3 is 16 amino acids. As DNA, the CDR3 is TGCAGCGTTGCCGGACTAGCGGGACCGAACACCGGGGAGCTGTTTTTT. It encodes CSVAGLAGPNTGELFF.

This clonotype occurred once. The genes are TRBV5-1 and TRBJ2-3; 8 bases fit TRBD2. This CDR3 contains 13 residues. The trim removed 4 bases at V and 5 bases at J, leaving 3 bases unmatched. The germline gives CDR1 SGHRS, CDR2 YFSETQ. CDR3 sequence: CASSREGGDTQYF. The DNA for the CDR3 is TGCGCCAGCAGCCGGGAGGGCGGAGATACGCAGTATTTT.

In nucleotides, the CDR3 is TGCAGCGCCATTATTATCGAGGCGTACAATGAGCAGTTCTTC. It translates to CSAIIIEAYNEQFF. The chain uses TRBV29-1 and TRBJ2-1, with no clear D. Trimming shortened V by 7 bases and J by 4 bases, and 17 bases separated the two germline ends. The length of the CDR3 is 14 residues. Germline V gene sequence: CDR1 SQVTM, CDR2 ANQGSEA.

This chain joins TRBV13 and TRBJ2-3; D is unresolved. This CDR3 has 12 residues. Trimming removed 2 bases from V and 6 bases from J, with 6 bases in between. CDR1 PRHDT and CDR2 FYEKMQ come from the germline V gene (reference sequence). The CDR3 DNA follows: TGTGCCAGCAGCTTAATCGAGGATACGCAGTATTTT. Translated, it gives CASSLIEDTQYF.

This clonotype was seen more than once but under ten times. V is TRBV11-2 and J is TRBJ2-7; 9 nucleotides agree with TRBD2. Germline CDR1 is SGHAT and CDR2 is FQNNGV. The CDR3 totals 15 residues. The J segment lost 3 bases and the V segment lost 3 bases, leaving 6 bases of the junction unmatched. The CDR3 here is CASSFKTSGNYEQYF. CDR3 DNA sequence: TGTGCCAGCAGCTTTAAGACTAGCGGTAACTACGAGCAGTACTTC. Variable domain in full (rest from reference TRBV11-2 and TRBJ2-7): EAGVAQSPRYKIIEKRQSVAFWCNPISGHATLYWYQQILGQGPKLLIQFQNNGVVDDSQLPKDRFSAERLKGVDSTLKIQPAKLEDSAVYLCASSFKTSGNYEQYFGPGTRLTVT.

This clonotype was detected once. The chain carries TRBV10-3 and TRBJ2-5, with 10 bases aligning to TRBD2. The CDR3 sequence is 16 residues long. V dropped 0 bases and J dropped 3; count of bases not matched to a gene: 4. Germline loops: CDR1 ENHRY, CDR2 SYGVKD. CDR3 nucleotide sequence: TGTGCCATCAGTGAGTCTCTGCTAGCGGGGGAAGAGACCCAGTACTTC. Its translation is CAISESLLAGEETQYF.

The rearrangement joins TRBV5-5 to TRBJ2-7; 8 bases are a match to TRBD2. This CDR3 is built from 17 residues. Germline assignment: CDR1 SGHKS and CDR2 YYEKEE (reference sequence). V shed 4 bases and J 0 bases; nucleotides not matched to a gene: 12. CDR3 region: CASSLGPAGVSSYEQYF. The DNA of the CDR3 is TGTGCCAGCAGCCTGGGGCCAGCGGGGGTGAGCTCCTACGAGCAGTACTTC.

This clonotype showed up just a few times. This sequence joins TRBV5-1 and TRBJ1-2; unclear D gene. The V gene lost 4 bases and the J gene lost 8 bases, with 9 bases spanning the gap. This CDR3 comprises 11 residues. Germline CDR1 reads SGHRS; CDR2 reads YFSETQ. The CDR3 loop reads CASSGFQGYTF. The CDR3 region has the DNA TGCGCCAGCAGCGGGTTCCAGGGCTACACCTTC.

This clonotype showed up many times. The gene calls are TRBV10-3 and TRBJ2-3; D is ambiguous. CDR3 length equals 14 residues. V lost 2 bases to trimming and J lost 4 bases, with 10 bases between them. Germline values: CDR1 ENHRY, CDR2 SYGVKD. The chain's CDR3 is CAISEAQSSDTQYF. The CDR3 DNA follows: TGTGCCATCAGTGAGGCCCAATCTTCAGATACGCAGTATTTT.

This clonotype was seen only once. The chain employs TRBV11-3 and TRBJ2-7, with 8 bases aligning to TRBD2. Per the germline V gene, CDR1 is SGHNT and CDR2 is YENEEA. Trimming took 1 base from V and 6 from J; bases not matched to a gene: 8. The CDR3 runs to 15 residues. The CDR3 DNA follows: TGTGCCAGCAGCTTAGTTTCCAGCGGGAGCGCCGAGCAGTACTTC. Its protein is CASSLVSSGSAEQYF.

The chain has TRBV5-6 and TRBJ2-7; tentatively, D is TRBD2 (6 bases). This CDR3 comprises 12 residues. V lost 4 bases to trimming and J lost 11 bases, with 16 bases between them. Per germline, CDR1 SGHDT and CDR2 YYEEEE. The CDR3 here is CASSLDSGGEYF. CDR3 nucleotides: TGTGCCAGCAGCCTAGATAGCGGTGGGGAGTACTTC.

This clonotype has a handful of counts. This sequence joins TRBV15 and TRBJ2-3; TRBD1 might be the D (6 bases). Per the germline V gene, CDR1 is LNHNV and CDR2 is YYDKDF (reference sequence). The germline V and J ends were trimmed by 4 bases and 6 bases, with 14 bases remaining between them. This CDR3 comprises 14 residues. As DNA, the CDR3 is TGTGCCACCAGCATTGGGGGCGCAGTCGATACGCAGTATTTT. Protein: CATSIGGAVDTQYF.